This T cell receptor (beta chain) was observed in a study of OX40 agonist ivuxolimab in advanced cancers. Overall study context: Each patient was given ivuxolimab into a vein every 2 weeks, at 0.01 to 10 mg/kg. Findings and caveats of the study: Some patients without response likewise showed low normalized clonal expansion.

Germline V gene lookup returns CDR1 MNHEY and CDR2 SVGAGI. The CDR3 is made up of 14 amino acids. Trimming took 6 bases from V and 5 from J; bases not matched to a gene: 6. Assay used: immunoSEQ multiplex PCR; TCRdb lists only in-frame clones, some missing. The table shows about 86,000 clones, with around 90% occurring only once. For this clone: Its antigen remains unknown.

Sequencing used CD4+ or CD8+ T cells sorted from blood, obtained in a trial of the OX40 agonist ivuxolimab. The chain has TRBV6-5 and TRBJ2-5; 10 bases agree with TRBD1. The receptor was derived from an adult with an advanced solid tumor such as melanoma, head and neck, liver or kidney cancer. DNA of the CDR3: TGTGCCAGCAGGCGGACAGGGGGATCGGAGACCCAGTACTTC. This sequence encodes CASRRTGGSETQYF.